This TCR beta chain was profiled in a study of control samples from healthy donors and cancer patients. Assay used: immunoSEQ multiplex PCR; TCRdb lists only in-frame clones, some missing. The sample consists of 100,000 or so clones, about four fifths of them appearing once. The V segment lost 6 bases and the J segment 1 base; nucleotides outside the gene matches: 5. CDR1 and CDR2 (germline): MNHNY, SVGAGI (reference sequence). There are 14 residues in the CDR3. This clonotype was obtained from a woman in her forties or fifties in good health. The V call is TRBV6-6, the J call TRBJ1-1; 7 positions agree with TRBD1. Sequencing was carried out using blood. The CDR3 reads CASRERQGNTEAFF. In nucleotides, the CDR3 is TGTGCCAGCAGGGAGAGACAGGGGAACACTGAAGCTTTCTTT.